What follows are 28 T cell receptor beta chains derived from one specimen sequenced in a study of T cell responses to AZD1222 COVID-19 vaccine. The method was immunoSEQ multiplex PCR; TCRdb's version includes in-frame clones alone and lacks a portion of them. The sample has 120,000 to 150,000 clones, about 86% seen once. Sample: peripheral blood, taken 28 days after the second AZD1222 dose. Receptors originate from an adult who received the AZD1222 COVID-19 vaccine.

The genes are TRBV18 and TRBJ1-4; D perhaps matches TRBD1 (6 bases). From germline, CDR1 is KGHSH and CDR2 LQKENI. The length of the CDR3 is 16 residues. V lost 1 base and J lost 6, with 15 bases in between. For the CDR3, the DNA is TGTGCCAGCTCACCACAGGGGGGGGCGAAAGATGAAAAACTGTTTTTT. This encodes CASSPQGGAKDEKLFF. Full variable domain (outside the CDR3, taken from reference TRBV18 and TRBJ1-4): NAGVMQNPRHLVRRRGQEARLRCSPMKGHSHVYWYRQLPEEGLKFMVYLQKENIIDESGMPKERFSAEFPKEGPSILRIQQVVRGDSAAYFCASSPQGGAKDEKLFFGSGTQLSVL.

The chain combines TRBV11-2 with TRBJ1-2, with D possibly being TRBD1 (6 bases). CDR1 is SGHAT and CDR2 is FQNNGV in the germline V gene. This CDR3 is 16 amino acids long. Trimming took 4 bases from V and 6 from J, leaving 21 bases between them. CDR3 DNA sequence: TGTGCCAGCAGCTCCGGGGGGGGCGCATCGTTCGATGGCTACACCTTC. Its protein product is CASSSGGGASFDGYTF.

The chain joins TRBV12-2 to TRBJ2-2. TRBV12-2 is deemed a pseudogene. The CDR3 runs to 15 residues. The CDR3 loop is CARDPGGRGTGELFF. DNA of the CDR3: TGTGCAAGGGATCCCGGGGGCCGGGGCACCGGGGAGCTGTTTTTT.

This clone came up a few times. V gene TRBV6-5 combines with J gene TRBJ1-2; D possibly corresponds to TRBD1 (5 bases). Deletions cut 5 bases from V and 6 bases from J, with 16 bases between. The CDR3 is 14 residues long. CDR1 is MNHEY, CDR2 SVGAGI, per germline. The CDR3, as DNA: TGTGCCAGCAGTCCTTATAAAGGGGCGGATGGCTACACCTTC. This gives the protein CASSPYKGADGYTF.

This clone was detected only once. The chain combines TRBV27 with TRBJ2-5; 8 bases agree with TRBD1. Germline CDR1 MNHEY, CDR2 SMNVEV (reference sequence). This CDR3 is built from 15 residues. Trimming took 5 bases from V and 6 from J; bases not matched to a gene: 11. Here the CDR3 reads CASSAGQERGKTQYF. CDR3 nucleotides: TGTGCCAGCAGTGCGGGACAGGAGAGGGGAAAGACCCAGTACTTC.

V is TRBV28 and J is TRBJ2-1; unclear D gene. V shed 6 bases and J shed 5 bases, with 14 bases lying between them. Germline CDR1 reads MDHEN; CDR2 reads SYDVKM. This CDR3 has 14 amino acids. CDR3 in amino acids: CASSSYGPNNEQFF. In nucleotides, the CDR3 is TGTGCCAGCAGCTCCTACGGACCCAACAATGAGCAGTTCTTC.

The CDR3 region is CASSLIRRAFGGKLFF. CDR3 DNA: TGTGCCAGCAGTCTTATACGCCGGGCCTTCGGGGGAAAACTGTTTTTT. The chain recombines TRBV28 with TRBJ1-4; D is perhaps TRBD1 (5 bases). CDR3 length equals 16 residues. The germline V gene encodes CDR1 MDHEN and CDR2 SYDVKM. V was clipped by 5 bases and J by 10 bases, with 23 bases between them. The full variable domain, rest sourced from reference TRBV28 and TRBJ1-4, is DVKVTQSSRYLVKRTGEKVFLECVQDMDHENMFWYRQDPGLGLRLIYFSYDVKMKEKGDIPEGYSVSREKKERFSLILESASTNQTSMYLCASSLIRRAFGGKLFFGSGTQLSVL.

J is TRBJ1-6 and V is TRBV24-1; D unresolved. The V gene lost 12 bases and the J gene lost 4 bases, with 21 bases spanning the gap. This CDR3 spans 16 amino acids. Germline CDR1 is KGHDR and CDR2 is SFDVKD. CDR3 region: CASRERLGEYNSPLHF. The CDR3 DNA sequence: TGTGCCTCGAGGGAACGCCTTGGAGAGTATAATTCACCCCTCCACTTT.

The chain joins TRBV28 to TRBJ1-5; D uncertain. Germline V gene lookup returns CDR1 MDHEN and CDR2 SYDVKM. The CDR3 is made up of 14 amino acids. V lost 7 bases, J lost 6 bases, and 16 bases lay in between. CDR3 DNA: TGTGCCAGCATCTCGACCCAACCGGGTCAGCCCCAGCATTTT. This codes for CASISTQPGQPQHF.

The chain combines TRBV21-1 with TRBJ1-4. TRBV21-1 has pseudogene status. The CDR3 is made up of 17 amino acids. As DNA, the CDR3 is TGTGCCAGCAGCAAAGCGGGGTCCGGGACGGCCAATGAAAAACTGTTTTTT. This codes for CASSKAGSGTANEKLFF.

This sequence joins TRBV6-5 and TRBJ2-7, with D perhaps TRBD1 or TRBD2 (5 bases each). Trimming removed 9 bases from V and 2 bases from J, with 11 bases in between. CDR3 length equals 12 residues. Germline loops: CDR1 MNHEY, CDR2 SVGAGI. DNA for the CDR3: TGTGCCAGTGGAAGGGGACCCTACGAGCAGTACTTC. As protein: CASGRGPYEQYF.

CDR3 protein: CASSPREGDTDTQYF. CDR3 in DNA: TGTGCCAGCAGCCCCCGCGAGGGGGACACAGATACGCAGTATTTT. The J gene is TRBJ2-3, the V gene TRBV9; a possible D gene is TRBD1 (6 bases). The V and J ends lost 4 bases and 2 bases respectively, with 14 bases between them. Germline CDR1 is SGDLS and CDR2 is YYNGEE. CDR3 size: 15 residues. Full variable domain (missing parts from reference TRBV9 and TRBJ2-3): DSGVTQTPKHLITATGQRVTLRCSPRSGDLSVYWYQQSLDQGLQFLIQYYNGEERAKGNILERFSAQQFPDLHSELNLSSLELGDSALYFCASSPREGDTDTQYFGPGTRLTVL.

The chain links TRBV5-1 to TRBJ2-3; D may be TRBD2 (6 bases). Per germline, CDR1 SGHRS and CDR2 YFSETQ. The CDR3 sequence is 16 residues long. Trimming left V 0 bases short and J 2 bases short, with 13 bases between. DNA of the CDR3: TGCGCCAGCAGCTTGGGTTCAGCTAGCGACACAGATACGCAGTATTTT. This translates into CASSLGSASDTDTQYF.

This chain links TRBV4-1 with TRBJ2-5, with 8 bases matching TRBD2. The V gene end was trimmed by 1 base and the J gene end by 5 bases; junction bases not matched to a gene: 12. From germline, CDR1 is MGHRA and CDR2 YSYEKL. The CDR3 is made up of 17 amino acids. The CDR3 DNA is TGCGCCAGCAGCCAAGGGGGGCTAGCGGGTGCGGGGGAGACCCAGTACTTC. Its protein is CASSQGGLAGAGETQYF.

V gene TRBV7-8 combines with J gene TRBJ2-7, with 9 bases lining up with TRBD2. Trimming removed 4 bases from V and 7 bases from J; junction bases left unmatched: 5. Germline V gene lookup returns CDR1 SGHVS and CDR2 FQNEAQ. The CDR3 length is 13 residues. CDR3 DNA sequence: TGTGCCAGCAGCTACGCGGGAGGGCCGGAGCAGTACTTC. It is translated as CASSYAGGPEQYF.

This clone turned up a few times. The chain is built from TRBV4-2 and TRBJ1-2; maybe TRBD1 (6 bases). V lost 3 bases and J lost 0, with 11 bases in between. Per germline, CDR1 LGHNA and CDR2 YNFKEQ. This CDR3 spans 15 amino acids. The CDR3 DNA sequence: TGTGCCAGCAGCCACTCAGGGGAGACTAACTATGGCTACACCTTC. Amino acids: CASSHSGETNYGYTF.

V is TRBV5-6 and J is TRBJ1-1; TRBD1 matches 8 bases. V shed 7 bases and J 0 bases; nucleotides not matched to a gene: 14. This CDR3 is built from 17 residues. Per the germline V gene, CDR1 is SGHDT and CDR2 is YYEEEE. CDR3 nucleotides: TGTGCCAGCTGGCAGGGGGCGCGAAAATTCATGAACACTGAAGCTTTCTTT. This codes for CASWQGARKFMNTEAFF.

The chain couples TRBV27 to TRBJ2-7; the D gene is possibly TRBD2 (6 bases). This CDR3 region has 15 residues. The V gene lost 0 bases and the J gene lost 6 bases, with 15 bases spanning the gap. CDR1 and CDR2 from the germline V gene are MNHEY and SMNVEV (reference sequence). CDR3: CASSLSTAGFSEQYF. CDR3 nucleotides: TGTGCCAGCAGTTTATCCACGGCGGGGTTTAGCGAGCAGTACTTC.

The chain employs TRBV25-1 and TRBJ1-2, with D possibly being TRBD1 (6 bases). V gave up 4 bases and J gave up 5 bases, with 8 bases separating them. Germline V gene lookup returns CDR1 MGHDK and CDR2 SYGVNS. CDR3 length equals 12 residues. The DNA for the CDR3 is TGTGCCAGCAGTGGGACAGTTTATGGCTACACCTTC. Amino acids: CASSGTVYGYTF.

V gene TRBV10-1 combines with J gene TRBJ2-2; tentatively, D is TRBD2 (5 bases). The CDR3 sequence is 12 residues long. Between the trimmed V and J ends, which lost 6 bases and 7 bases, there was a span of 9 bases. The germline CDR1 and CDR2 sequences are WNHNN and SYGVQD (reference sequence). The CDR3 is CASRYRGGELFF. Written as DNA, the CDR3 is TGCGCCAGCAGGTATCGGGGCGGGGAGCTGTTTTTT.

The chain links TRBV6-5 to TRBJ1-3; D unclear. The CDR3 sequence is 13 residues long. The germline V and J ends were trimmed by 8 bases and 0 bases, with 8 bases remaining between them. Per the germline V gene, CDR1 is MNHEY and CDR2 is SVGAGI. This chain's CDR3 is CASRRYSGNTIYF. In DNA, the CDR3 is TGTGCCAGCCGCAGGTACTCTGGAAACACCATATATTTT.

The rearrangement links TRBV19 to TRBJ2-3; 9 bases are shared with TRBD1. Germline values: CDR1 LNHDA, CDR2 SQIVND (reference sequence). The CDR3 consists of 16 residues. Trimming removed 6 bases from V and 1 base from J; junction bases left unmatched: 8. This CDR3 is CASSVPGQGRTDTQYF. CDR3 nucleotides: TGTGCCAGTAGCGTCCCGGGACAGGGCCGCACAGATACGCAGTATTTT.

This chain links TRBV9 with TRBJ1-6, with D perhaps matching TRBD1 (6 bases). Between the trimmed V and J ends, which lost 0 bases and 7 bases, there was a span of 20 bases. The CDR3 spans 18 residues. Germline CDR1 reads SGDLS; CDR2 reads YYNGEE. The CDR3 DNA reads TGTGCCAGCAGCGTAGAGGGGCTTGCCTGGGACATAAATTCACCCCTCCACTTT. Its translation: CASSVEGLAWDINSPLHF. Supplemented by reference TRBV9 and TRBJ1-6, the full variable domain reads DSGVTQTPKHLITATGQRVTLRCSPRSGDLSVYWYQQSLDQGLQFLIQYYNGEERAKGNILERFSAQQFPDLHSELNLSSLELGDSALYFCASSVEGLAWDINSPLHFGNGTRLTVT.

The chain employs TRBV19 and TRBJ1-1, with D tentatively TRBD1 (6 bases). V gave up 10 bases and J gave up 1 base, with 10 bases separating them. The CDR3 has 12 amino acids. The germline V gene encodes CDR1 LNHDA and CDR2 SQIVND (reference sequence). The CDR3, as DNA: TGTGCCACCCAGACAGGGAACACTGAAGCTTTCTTT. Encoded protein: CATQTGNTEAFF.

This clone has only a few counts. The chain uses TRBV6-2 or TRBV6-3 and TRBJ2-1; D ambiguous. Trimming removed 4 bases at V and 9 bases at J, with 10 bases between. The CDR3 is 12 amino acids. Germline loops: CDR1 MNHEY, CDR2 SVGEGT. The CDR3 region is CASSSPMSEQFF. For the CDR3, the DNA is TGTGCCAGCAGTTCCCCCATGAGTGAGCAGTTCTTC.

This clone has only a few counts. CDR3 sequence reads: CASSKLDSVIIGSPLHF. The CDR3 DNA reads TGTGCCAGTAGTAAGCTGGACAGCGTCATTATAGGTTCACCCCTCCACTTT. The genes are TRBV19 and TRBJ1-6, with D tentatively TRBD1 (6 bases). This CDR3 spans 17 amino acids. Per the germline V gene, CDR1 is LNHDA and CDR2 is SQIVND (reference sequence). With 4 bases removed from V and 9 bases from J, the gap between germline ends came to 22 bases.

CDR3 DNA: TGTGCCACCAGTGATGTGGGCCTCTATGGCTACACCTTC. It encodes CATSDVGLYGYTF. The V gene is TRBV24-1, the J gene TRBJ1-2; no clear D gene. CDR3 length equals 13 residues. Germline V gene sequence: CDR1 KGHDR, CDR2 SFDVKD. V was shortened by 3 bases and J by 4 bases, with 8 bases between the two germline ends.

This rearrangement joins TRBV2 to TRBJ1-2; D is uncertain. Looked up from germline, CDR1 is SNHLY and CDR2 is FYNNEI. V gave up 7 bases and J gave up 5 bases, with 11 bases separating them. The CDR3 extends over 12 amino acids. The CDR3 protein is CASTQAFYGYTF. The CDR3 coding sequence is TGTGCCAGCACGCAAGCGTTTTATGGCTACACCTTC.